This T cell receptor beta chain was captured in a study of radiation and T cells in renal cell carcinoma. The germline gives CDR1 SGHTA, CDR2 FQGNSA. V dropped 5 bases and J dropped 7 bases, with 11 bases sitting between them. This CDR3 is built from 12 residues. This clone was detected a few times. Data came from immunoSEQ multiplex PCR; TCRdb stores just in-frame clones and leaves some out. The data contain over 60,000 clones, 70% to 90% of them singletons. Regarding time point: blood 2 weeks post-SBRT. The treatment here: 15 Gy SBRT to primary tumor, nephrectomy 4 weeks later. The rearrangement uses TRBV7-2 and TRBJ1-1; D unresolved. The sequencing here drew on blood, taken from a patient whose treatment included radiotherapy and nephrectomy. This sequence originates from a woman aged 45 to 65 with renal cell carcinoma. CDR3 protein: CASSLRNVEAFF. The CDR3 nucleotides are TGTGCCAGCAGCCTACGGAACGTTGAAGCTTTCTTT.